This TCR beta chain was recorded in a study of response to subunit inactivated influenza vaccine. Each CDR3 protein is one row after TCRdb ran MiXCR on the RT-PCR reads. This table has 200,000 to 300,000 distinct CDR3 sequences, 12% appearing once. Notes on this clonotype: The antigen is unknown.

Study-wide results and caveats: There was a suggestion from the authors that each seasonal influenza vaccination recruits few new T cells.

The CDR3 is 15 amino acids. Germline lookup yields CDR1 MNHEY and CDR2 SMNVEV (reference sequence). Germline trimming cut 2 bases from V and 2 bases from J; bases unmatched to any gene: 6. The TCR was taken from a man aged 50-60 years who received an inactivated influenza vaccine. The sample here was non-naive T cells sorted from PBMCs, taken about 14 days before vaccination. This chain joins TRBV27 and TRBJ2-7; 7 bases agree with TRBD1. The CDR3 nucleotides are TGTGCCAGCAGTTTAACTAGACAGGGTACCTACGAGCAGTACTTC. Its protein product is CASSLTRQGTYEQYF.